One and the same sample provided the 27 T cell receptor beta chains below, sequenced in a study of neurological immune-mediated disorders. TCRdb ran MiXCR on the 5' RACE reads and lists one entry per CDR3 protein. Among 55,000 to 60,000 distinct CDR3 sequences, 3% to 4% were seen once, and the ten largest hold around 3.1%. Specimen: PBMCs. The receptor source for this set is a young woman with multiple sclerosis.

V and J are TRBV7-2 and TRBJ2-1, with D maybe TRBD2 (6 bases). This CDR3 is built from 12 residues. V lost 7 bases and J 10 bases, leaving 14 bases between the germline ends. Germline-derived CDR1 and CDR2 are SGHTA and FQGNSA. CDR3: CASTKGGLEQFF. As DNA, the CDR3 is TGTGCCAGCACCAAAGGAGGACTAGAGCAGTTCTTC. Full variable domain (rest looked up from reference TRBV7-2 and TRBJ2-1): GAGVSQSPSNKVTEKGKDVELRCDPISGHTALYWYRQSLGQGLEFLIYFQGNSAPDKSGLPSDRFSAERTGGSVSTLTIQRTQQEDSAVYLCASTKGGLEQFFGPGTRLTVL.

This clonotype appeared many times. V is TRBV29-1 and J is TRBJ2-1; TRBD2 aligns across 8 bases. This CDR3 contains 15 residues. Germline V lookup: CDR1 SQVTM, CDR2 ANQGSEA. V dropped 4 bases and J dropped 0; count of bases not matched to a gene: 5. CDR3 residues: CSVGGLDNSYNEQFF. CDR3 DNA sequence: TGCAGCGTTGGGGGACTAGATAACTCCTACAATGAGCAGTTCTTC.

This clonotype was seen a handful of times. A read error is possible here, since a much larger clone lies one base away. This chain links TRBV28 with TRBJ2-4, with a tentative D call TRBD2 (5 bases). Germline V CDR1 and CDR2: MDHEN, SYDVKM. This CDR3 has 15 amino acids. The CDR3 spells CASSFYGITKKIQYF. DNA of the CDR3: TGTGCCAGCAGTTTTTACGGGATCACCAAAAAAATTCAGTACTTC.

This clonotype has a count of ten or more. The genes are TRBV29-1 and TRBJ2-3; 12 nucleotides match TRBD2. The germline V gene has CDR1 SQVTM and CDR2 ANQGSEA. Trimming at V came to 4 bases and at J to 2 bases, leaving 1 base not matched to a gene. The CDR3 loop spans 14 amino acids. The CDR3 reads CSVGLAGVTDTQYF. The CDR3, as DNA: TGCAGCGTTGGACTAGCGGGAGTCACAGATACGCAGTATTTT.

This clonotype has a count of ten or more. One junction end does not reproduce the germline sequence, and a read error may be involved. The J gene is TRBJ1-5, the V gene TRBV11-2; TRBD1 agrees at 8 bases. CDR3 size: 15 residues. Germline lookup yields CDR1 SGHAT and CDR2 FQNNGV. CDR3 in DNA: TGTGCCAGCAGCTTACGGACAGGGTTCAATCAGCCCCAGAATTTT. Translation: CASSLRTGFNQPQNF. The whole variable domain, filled in from reference TRBV11-2 and TRBJ1-5, reads EAGVAQSPRYKIIEKRQSVAFWCNPISGHATLYWYQQILGQGPKLLIQFQNNGVVDDSQLPKDRFSAERLKGVDSTLKIQPAKLEDSAVYLCASSLRTGFNQPQNFGDGTRLSIL.

Ten or more counts support this clonotype. The CDR3 DNA reads as TGCGCCAGCAGTCTTCTTGACAGTAACACCGGGGAGCTGTTTTTT. Translated: CASSLLDSNTGELFF. J is TRBJ2-2 and V is TRBV5-1; TRBD1 is a possible D gene (5 bases). Trimming left V 5 bases short and J 2 bases short, with 13 bases between. Germline-derived CDR1 and CDR2 are SGHRS and YFSETQ. The CDR3 totals 15 residues. The whole variable domain, remainder taken from reference TRBV5-1 and TRBJ2-2, is KAGVTQTPRYLIKTRGQQVTLSCSPISGHRSVSWYQQTPGQGLQFLFEYFSETQRNKGNFPGRFSGRQFSNSRSEMNVSTLELGDSALYLCASSLLDSNTGELFFGEGSRLTVL.

Many counts were recorded for this clonotype. J is TRBJ1-5 and V is TRBV11-2, with D possibly being TRBD1 (6 bases). The CDR3 loop spans 14 amino acids. The V end was cut by 5 bases, the J end by 4 bases, with 12 bases between. The germline CDR1 and CDR2 sequences are SGHAT and FQNNGV. The CDR3: CASSDRQGNQPQHF. In DNA, the CDR3 is TGTGCCAGCAGCGATCGCCAGGGGAATCAGCCCCAGCATTTT.

This clonotype was seen ten or more times. The genes are TRBV21-1 and TRBJ2-7; TRBD1 is the table's D call and was not checked against the DNA. TRBV21-1 is flagged as a pseudogene. This CDR3 is 18 amino acids long. CDR3 DNA: TGTGCCCGACGGATCCCTGGCGGGGGCTCGCGGGGGCGGTACGAGCAGTACTTC. Encoded protein: CARRIPGGGSRGRYEQYF.

This clonotype was observed at least ten times. The chain links TRBV20-1 to TRBJ2-1; no clear D. Between the trimmed V and J ends, which lost 5 bases and 5 bases, there was a span of 22 bases. CDR3 length: 16 residues. The germline gives CDR1 DFQATT, CDR2 SNEGSKA (reference sequence). The CDR3 sequence is CSAGEARSRINNEQFF. The CDR3 bases are TGCAGTGCTGGTGAGGCGAGATCCCGAATTAACAATGAGCAGTTCTTC.

This clonotype was seen at least ten times. The CDR3 DNA sequence: TGTGCCAGCAGGCCTCAGGGGGCCTTGGACGAGCAGTACTTC. It encodes CASRPQGALDEQYF. The chain links TRBV6-2 or TRBV6-3 to TRBJ2-7, with 8 bases matching TRBD1. Germline lookup yields CDR1 MNHEY and CDR2 SVGEGT. This CDR3 contains 14 residues. Trimming at V came to 6 bases and at J to 5 bases, leaving 9 bases not matched to a gene.

This clonotype was seen repeatedly, ten times or more. The V call is TRBV28, the J call TRBJ2-7, with D perhaps TRBD1 (5 bases). Trimming removed 2 bases at V and 0 bases at J, with 11 bases between. Germline V gene lookup returns CDR1 MDHEN and CDR2 SYDVKM. This CDR3 comprises 15 residues. The CDR3 region is CASSLGATPSYEQYF. In DNA, the CDR3 is TGTGCCAGCAGTTTAGGGGCGACACCCTCCTACGAGCAGTACTTC.

This clonotype was found many times. The rearrangement links TRBV24-1 to TRBJ2-1; 8 bases line up with TRBD1. The germline V gene encodes CDR1 KGHDR and CDR2 SFDVKD. V shed 7 bases and J 6 bases; nucleotides not matched to a gene: 10. The CDR3 has 15 residues. DNA for the CDR3: TGTGCCACCAGCTTAGGGGGACAGGCACTCAATGAGCAGTTCTTC. It specifies CATSLGGQALNEQFF.

This clonotype was counted at least ten times. CDR3 protein: CASSRTSGRGQETQYF. The CDR3 bases are TGTGCCAGCAGCCGGACTAGCGGGAGGGGCCAAGAGACCCAGTACTTC. The chain combines TRBV3-1 with TRBJ2-5, with TRBD2 identical over 15 bases. The length of the CDR3 is 16 residues. CDR1 is LGHDT and CDR2 is YNNKEL in the germline V gene (reference sequence). Trimming cost V 4 bases and J 1 base; bases outside gene matches: 1.

This clonotype showed up many times. V usage is TRBV18 and J usage is TRBJ1-5; D not resolved. V was trimmed by 3 bases and J by 4 bases, leaving 19 bases between them. The CDR3 is made up of 17 amino acids. Looked up from germline, CDR1 is KGHSH and CDR2 is LQKENI. This CDR3 reads CASSPGEGYGLNQPQHF. The CDR3 DNA reads TGTGCCAGCTCACCGGGTGAGGGTTATGGTCTAAATCAGCCCCAGCATTTT. Based on the CDR3 plus reference TRBV18 and TRBJ1-5, the full variable domain is NAGVMQNPRHLVRRRGQEARLRCSPMKGHSHVYWYRQLPEEGLKFMVYLQKENIIDESGMPKERFSAEFPKEGPSILRIQQVVRGDSAAYFCASSPGEGYGLNQPQHFGDGTRLSIL.

Many counts were recorded for this clonotype. V usage is TRBV25-1 and J usage is TRBJ1-6; D is uncertain. The CDR3 is made up of 15 amino acids. Germline V lookup: CDR1 MGHDK, CDR2 SYGVNS. V lost 4 bases, J lost 6 bases, and 13 bases lay in between. DNA for the CDR3: TGTGCCAGCAGTGTACAAGGACGTCCTAATTCACCCCTCCACTTT. Its translation: CASSVQGRPNSPLHF.

This clonotype was seen repeatedly, ten times or more. The chain recombines TRBV10-3 with TRBJ2-3, with 10 bases fitting TRBD2. The J segment lost 5 bases and the V segment lost 3 bases, leaving 2 bases of the junction unmatched. The CDR3 contains 14 residues. The germline CDR1 and CDR2 sequences are ENHRY and SYGVKD. The DNA of the CDR3 is TGTGCCATCAGTGATAGCGGGGGGCAAGATACGCAGTATTTT. Its protein product is CAISDSGGQDTQYF.

This clonotype was observed many times. This sequence may be a read error, since a much larger clone differs from it by one base. The rearrangement uses TRBV20-1 and TRBJ2-5, with D tentatively TRBD1 or TRBD2 (6 bases each). Trimming left V 5 bases short and J 5 bases short, with 15 bases between. The length of the CDR3 is 13 residues. Germline V gene sequence: CDR1 DFQATT, CDR2 SNEGSKA (reference sequence). The CDR3 here is CSAQGTGGETQYF. DNA for the CDR3: TGCAGTGCTCAGGGGACCGGAGGGGAGACCCAGTACTTC.

This clonotype showed up just a few times. The CDR3 loop is CASTRARLETQYF. The CDR3 DNA is TGTGCCAGCACCAGGGCCCGTTTGGAGACCCAGTACTTC. This chain uses TRBV5-8 with TRBJ2-5; TRBD1 is a possible D gene (5 bases). With 6 bases removed from V and 5 bases from J, the gap between germline ends came to 14 bases. CDR1 and CDR2 (germline): SGHTS, YDEGEE. The CDR3 has 13 amino acids. Filled out from reference TRBV5-8 and TRBJ2-5, the complete variable domain reads EAGVTQSPTHLIKTRGQQATLRCSPISGHTSVYWYQQALGLGLQFLLWYDEGEERNRGNFPPRFSGRQFPNYSSELNVNALELEDSALYLCASTRARLETQYFGPGTRLLVL.

This clonotype was seen many times. V usage is TRBV4-1 and J usage is TRBJ2-7; 10 bases line up with TRBD2. Per the germline V gene, CDR1 is MGHRA and CDR2 is YSYEKL. The CDR3 totals 18 residues. V dropped 4 bases and J dropped 6; count of bases not matched to a gene: 18. As DNA, the CDR3 is TGCGCCAGCAGCCCCGTTCCGAACCTAGCGGGAGATCCCTCCGAGCAGTACTTC. Amino acid sequence: CASSPVPNLAGDPSEQYF.

This clonotype was detected many times. The V call is TRBV20-1, the J call TRBJ2-1, with no clear D. The length of the CDR3 is 11 residues. From germline, CDR1 is DFQATT and CDR2 SNEGSKA (reference sequence). Trimming removed 1 base at V and 7 bases at J, with 5 bases between. The CDR3 reads CSARVGNEQFF. The CDR3 bases are TGCAGTGCTAGAGTCGGGAATGAGCAGTTCTTC.

This sequence joins TRBV4-3 and TRBJ2-1; no definite D call. The CDR3 length is 13 residues. Deletions cut 3 bases from V and 4 bases from J, with 7 bases between. The germline CDR1 and CDR2 sequences are LGHNA and YSLEER. The CDR3 DNA is TGCGCCAGCAGCCAGGAACTTTACAATGAGCAGTTCTTC. Translation: CASSQELYNEQFF.

Only a few counts were recorded for this clonotype. This may be a read error: a much more frequent sequence differs by one nucleotide. A read error is likely, as this CDR3 ends without the conserved phenylalanine or tryptophan. CDR3 DNA: TGTGCCAGCAGCCCCCAACCCTCGAACATTCAGTACATC. Its translation: CASSPQPSNIQYI. The rearrangement uses TRBV7-6 and TRBJ2-4; D gene ambiguous. V lost 5 bases and J 7 bases, leaving 12 bases between the germline ends. This CDR3 comprises 13 residues. In germline, CDR1 is SGHVS, CDR2 FNYEAQ.

This clonotype has ten or more counts. The chain employs TRBV20-1 and TRBJ1-1; no reliable D call. Germline values: CDR1 DFQATT, CDR2 SNEGSKA (reference sequence). The CDR3 extends over 12 amino acids. Trimming shortened V by 3 bases and J by 4 bases, and 9 bases separated the two germline ends. The CDR3 DNA is TGCAGTGCTAGGACACTGACCACTGAAGCTTTCTTT. Its translation: CSARTLTTEAFF.

This clonotype showed up many times. V gene TRBV24-1 combines with J gene TRBJ2-3; weak D call: TRBD2 (5 bases). Trimming removed 4 bases from V and 6 bases from J, with 7 bases in between. The CDR3 contains 12 residues. Per the germline V gene, CDR1 is KGHDR and CDR2 is SFDVKD. CDR3 sequence: CATSEVADTQYF. The CDR3 nucleotides are TGTGCCACCAGTGAGGTAGCGGATACGCAGTATTTT.

This clonotype has at least ten counts. The chain joins TRBV4-1 to TRBJ1-2; D is unclear. V gave up 3 bases and J gave up 4 bases, with 12 bases separating them. Per germline, CDR1 MGHRA and CDR2 YSYEKL. The CDR3 has 14 amino acids. The CDR3 DNA reads as TGCGCCAGCAGCCACCTTAAAGGGTCCTATGGCTACACCTTC. This translates into CASSHLKGSYGYTF.

V is TRBV5-5 and J is TRBJ2-1, with unresolved D. Germline-derived CDR1 and CDR2 are SGHKS and YYEKEE (reference sequence). The CDR3 runs to 15 residues. V was trimmed by 4 bases and J by 8 bases, leaving 19 bases between them. The CDR3 sequence: CASSPGYTPVYEQFF. As DNA, the CDR3 is TGTGCCAGCAGCCCCGGGTATACGCCAGTGTATGAGCAGTTCTTC.

This clonotype has at least ten counts. The chain combines TRBV5-1 with TRBJ2-5; TRBD2 agrees at 8 bases. Germline V gene lookup returns CDR1 SGHRS and CDR2 YFSETQ. The V and J ends lost 4 bases and 7 bases, in that order; junction bases with no gene match: 15. The CDR3 spans 16 residues. This chain's CDR3 is CASSIDLTSAGSTQYF. CDR3 nucleotides: TGCGCCAGCAGCATCGACCTGACTAGCGCCGGGTCGACCCAGTACTTC.